The 25 T cell receptor beta chains reported below all come from one sample, sequenced in a study of blood T cell repertoires in COVID-19. Generated by immunoSEQ multiplex PCR, the TCRdb table keeps only in-frame clones and is missing some. Of about 340,000 clones in the sample, around 88% are singletons; the top ten hold roughly 6.6%. The sample consisted of peripheral blood. The receptors here all came from a woman between 55 and 75 years old with COVID-19, enrolled during active disease.

The gene calls are TRBV12-3 or TRBV12-4 and TRBJ2-7; TRBD1 is a possible D gene (5 bases). There are 13 residues in the CDR3. Trimming removed 8 bases from V and 0 bases from J, with 11 bases in between. The CDR3: CASCSQGSYEQYF. The CDR3 bases are TGTGCCAGCTGCTCCCAGGGCTCCTACGAGCAGTACTTC.

The chain couples TRBV10-1 to TRBJ2-7; tentative D call: TRBD1 (5 bases). Between the trimmed V and J ends, which lost 6 bases and 3 bases, there was a span of 9 bases. Germline V CDR1 and CDR2: WNHNN, SYGVQD (reference sequence). The CDR3 has 12 amino acids. CDR3 sequence (DNA): TGCGCCAGCAGAAGGGGAAGCTACGAGCAGTACTTC. Amino acids: CASRRGSYEQYF.

CDR3 sequence (DNA): TGTGCCAGCAGCCCCGGACTAGCTGGGGAGCAGTACTTC. Translated: CASSPGLAGEQYF. This chain joins TRBV7-3 and TRBJ2-7, with TRBD2 matching over 8 bases. Trimming removed 5 bases from V and 7 bases from J; junction bases left unmatched: 7. CDR3 length equals 13 residues. Germline CDR1 SGHTA, CDR2 FQGTGA.

V and J are TRBV4-2 and TRBJ1-6; D gene unclear. V gave up 4 bases and J gave up 1 base, with 17 bases separating them. Germline values: CDR1 LGHNA, CDR2 YNFKEQ. The CDR3 spans 18 residues. CDR3 nucleotide sequence: TGTGCCAGCAGCCCTGAGCCCCGTCGAGTATCCTATAATTCACCCCTCCACTTT. This translates into CASSPEPRRVSYNSPLHF.

The rearrangement uses TRBV11-2 and TRBJ2-2; no reliable D call. Per germline, CDR1 SGHAT and CDR2 FQNNGV. The CDR3 has 16 amino acids. Deletions cut 6 bases from V and 2 bases from J, with 16 bases between. The chain's CDR3 is CASRFAAQSNTGELFF. Written as DNA, the CDR3 is TGTGCCAGCAGGTTCGCGGCTCAGAGCAACACCGGGGAGCTGTTTTTT. Based on the CDR3 plus reference TRBV11-2 and TRBJ2-2, the full variable domain is EAGVAQSPRYKIIEKRQSVAFWCNPISGHATLYWYQQILGQGPKLLIQFQNNGVVDDSQLPKDRFSAERLKGVDSTLKIQPAKLEDSAVYLCASRFAAQSNTGELFFGEGSRLTVL.

This clone was counted a few times. In DNA form, the CDR3 reads TGCGCCAGCAGCCAAGGCGGGGCGGGTAGCAATCAGCCCCAGCATTTT. It encodes CASSQGGAGSNQPQHF. The chain uses TRBV4-1 and TRBJ1-5, with a tentative D call TRBD1 (5 bases). The V and J ends lost 1 base and 0 bases respectively, with 10 bases between them. The CDR3 extends over 16 amino acids. In germline, CDR1 is MGHRA, CDR2 YSYEKL.

V is TRBV4-3 and J is TRBJ1-1; D not certain. The CDR3 spans 13 residues. The V gene's germline CDR1 is LGHNA and CDR2 YSLEER. V shed 6 bases and J shed 0 bases, with 8 bases lying between them. CDR3 sequence (DNA): TGCGCCAGCAGTGGGGAGATGAACACTGAAGCTTTCTTT. This encodes CASSGEMNTEAFF.

This rearrangement joins TRBV9 to TRBJ2-1; 7 bases are shared with TRBD2. Trimming cost V 4 bases and J 7 bases; bases outside gene matches: 8. The CDR3 runs to 14 residues. Germline CDR1 reads SGDLS; CDR2 reads YYNGEE. In nucleotides, the CDR3 is TGTGCCAGCAGCCCCCCGACTAGCCAAAATGAGCAGTTCTTC. Translation gives CASSPPTSQNEQFF.

The CDR3 reads CSVYFTEAFF. Here the CDR3 DNA reads TGCAGCGTCTATTTCACTGAAGCTTTCTTT. The gene calls are TRBV29-1 and TRBJ1-1; D uncertain. Germline CDR1 SQVTM, CDR2 ANQGSEA. This CDR3 comprises 10 residues. V gave up 6 bases and J gave up 4 bases, with 6 bases separating them.

The chain uses TRBV19 and TRBJ1-1; no clear D. Germline-derived CDR1 and CDR2 are LNHDA and SQIVND (reference sequence). Trimming removed 7 bases from V and 7 bases from J, with 16 bases in between. This CDR3 has 13 residues. The CDR3 coding sequence is TGTGCCAGTATCACTATAAACCGGAATGAAGCTTTCTTT. It codes for CASITINRNEAFF.

This chain uses TRBV3-1 (or the pseudogene TRBV3-2) with TRBJ1-2; a weak D match, TRBD1 (6 bases). Germline values: CDR1 LGHDT, CDR2 YNNKEL (reference sequence). The CDR3 totals 14 residues. Between the trimmed V and J ends, which lost 4 bases and 7 bases, there was a span of 16 bases. The CDR3 DNA is TGTGCCAGCAGCCGGGGGGCGGGAGCGCCTGGCTACACCTTC. This sequence encodes CASSRGAGAPGYTF.

The chain employs TRBV3-1 (or the pseudogene TRBV3-2) and TRBJ1-1, with D unclear. The CDR3 contains 13 residues. Trimming took 7 bases from V and 6 from J, leaving 15 bases between them. Germline values: CDR1 LGHDT, CDR2 YNNKEL (reference sequence). The CDR3 sequence: CASTSNVRAEAFF. In nucleotides, the CDR3 is TGTGCCAGCACCTCCAATGTGAGGGCTGAAGCTTTCTTT.

The chain recombines TRBV6-5 with TRBJ2-3; maybe TRBD2 (5 bases). The CDR3 sequence is 15 residues long. Germline lookup yields CDR1 MNHEY and CDR2 SVGAGI. V lost 8 bases and J lost 4, with 19 bases in between. The CDR3 spells CASQGRAYQPDTQYF. CDR3 nucleotides: TGTGCCAGCCAAGGGCGGGCCTACCAGCCAGATACGCAGTATTTT.

V usage is TRBV27 and J usage is TRBJ2-7; TRBD1 matches at 8 bases. Germline values: CDR1 MNHEY, CDR2 SMNVEV (reference sequence). J lost 1 base, V lost 3 bases, and 11 bases had no gene match. The CDR3 runs to 17 residues. The CDR3 sequence is CASSFSPPRDRSYEQYF. CDR3 in DNA: TGTGCCAGCAGTTTTAGCCCGCCCCGGGACAGGTCCTACGAGCAGTACTTC.

The chain recombines TRBV7-3 with TRBJ2-7, with unresolved D. V lost 4 bases and J 2 bases, leaving 15 bases between the germline ends. The CDR3 contains 15 residues. Germline V gene lookup returns CDR1 SGHTA and CDR2 FQGTGA. CDR3: CASSSTTVGPYEQYF. The CDR3 nucleotides are TGTGCCAGCAGCTCGACAACTGTCGGTCCCTACGAGCAGTACTTC. Full variable domain (remainder filled in from reference TRBV7-3 and TRBJ2-7): GAGVSQTPSNKVTEKGKYVELRCDPISGHTALYWYRQSLGQGPEFLIYFQGTGAADDSGLPNDRFFAVRPEGSVSTLKIQRTERGDSAVYLCASSSTTVGPYEQYFGPGTRLTVT.

This clone was detected once. V gene TRBV16 combines with J gene TRBJ1-4, with 10 bases lining up with TRBD1. The germline V gene encodes CDR1 KGHSY and CDR2 FQNENV. V shed 2 bases and J 5 bases; nucleotides not matched to a gene: 8. The CDR3 is made up of 17 amino acids. This CDR3 is CASSQVRWTGGNEKLFF. CDR3 DNA: TGTGCCAGCAGCCAAGTGCGTTGGACAGGGGGGAATGAAAAACTGTTTTTT.

The chain recombines TRBV10-3 with TRBJ2-2; 14 bases are a match to TRBD2. Germline values: CDR1 ENHRY, CDR2 SYGVKD. Germline trimming cut 4 bases from V and 6 bases from J; bases unmatched to any gene: 7. The CDR3 contains 17 residues. CDR3 nucleotide sequence: TGTGCCATCAGTGGGGGACTAGCGGGGGCCTTTTCCGGGGAGCTGTTTTTT. Translating gives CAISGGLAGAFSGELFF.

A word on this clone: The sample has other DNA sequences that encode this CDR3 too. J is TRBJ2-7 and V is TRBV9; 10 nucleotides agree with TRBD1. This CDR3 spans 14 amino acids. Germline values: CDR1 SGDLS, CDR2 YYNGEE. The ends lost 2 bases at V and 2 bases at J; junction bases unmatched: 1. Here the CDR3 DNA reads TGTGCCAGCAGCGTTGGACAGGGGGCCTACGAGCAGTACTTC. Translated, it gives CASSVGQGAYEQYF.

This clone appeared a single time. The V gene is TRBV4-1, the J gene TRBJ2-3, with D maybe TRBD2 (5 bases). V lost 0 bases and J 6 bases, leaving 10 bases between the germline ends. This CDR3 spans 14 amino acids. Germline lookup yields CDR1 MGHRA and CDR2 YSYEKL. CDR3 DNA sequence: TGCGCCAGCAGCCAAGAGAGAGGGCTTGATACGCAGTATTTT. Amino acids: CASSQERGLDTQYF.

CDR3 in DNA: TGTGCCAGCAGTTCCATCCAGGGGCACGAGCAGTACTTC. This gives the protein CASSSIQGHEQYF. The chain combines TRBV27 with TRBJ2-7; possible D gene TRBD1, 6 bases. The CDR3 has 13 residues. V lost 4 bases and J lost 5, with 12 bases in between. Germline assignment: CDR1 MNHEY and CDR2 SMNVEV (reference sequence).

The chain couples TRBV30 to TRBJ1-2; 7 bases align to TRBD1. The CDR3 is made up of 13 amino acids. Germline V gene data show CDR1 as GTSNPN and CDR2 as SVGIG (reference sequence). V shed 2 bases and J 5 bases; nucleotides not matched to a gene: 5. The chain's CDR3 is CAWSYRGRYGYTF. For the CDR3, the DNA is TGTGCCTGGAGTTATAGGGGGCGATATGGCTACACCTTC. The entire variable domain, with the rest obtained from reference TRBV30 and TRBJ1-2, is as follows: SQTIHQWPATLVQPVGSPLSLECTVEGTSNPNLYWYRQAAGRGLQLLFYSVGIGQISSEVPQNLSASRPQDRQFILSSKKLLLSDSGFYLCAWSYRGRYGYTFGSGTRLTVV.

V and J are TRBV4-3 and TRBJ1-1; TRBD1 is a possible D gene (5 bases). The CDR3 totals 16 residues. CDR1 is LGHNA, CDR2 YSLEER, per germline. The V end was cut by 2 bases, the J end by 4 bases, with 17 bases between. CDR3 amino acids: CASSQWGGKGTTEAFF. As DNA, the CDR3 is TGCGCCAGCAGCCAATGGGGGGGTAAGGGGACCACTGAAGCTTTCTTT.

The chain is built from TRBV6-5 and TRBJ2-6; D is unresolved. The CDR3 is 14 residues long. V lost 7 bases and J lost 1, with 8 bases in between. Germline V gene data show CDR1 as MNHEY and CDR2 as SVGAGI. DNA for the CDR3: TGTGCCAGCAAATTAGCTTCTGGGGCCAACGTCCTGACTTTC. Residues: CASKLASGANVLTF.

The J gene is TRBJ2-3, the V gene TRBV13, with 9 positions matching TRBD1. CDR1 is PRHDT, CDR2 FYEKMQ, per germline (reference sequence). The trim removed 7 bases at V and 2 bases at J, leaving 7 bases unmatched. This CDR3 contains 15 residues. CDR3: CASIRQGEDTDTQYF. CDR3 nucleotide sequence: TGTGCCAGCATTAGACAGGGGGAAGACACAGATACGCAGTATTTT.

The J gene is TRBJ1-2, the V gene TRBV19, with D possibly matching TRBD1 (5 bases). Per the germline V gene, CDR1 is LNHDA and CDR2 is SQIVND (reference sequence). The V and J ends lost 7 bases and 4 bases respectively, with 7 bases between them. This CDR3 has 11 amino acids. CDR3 residues: CASMQGYGYTF. CDR3 sequence (DNA): TGTGCCAGTATGCAGGGCTATGGCTACACCTTC.